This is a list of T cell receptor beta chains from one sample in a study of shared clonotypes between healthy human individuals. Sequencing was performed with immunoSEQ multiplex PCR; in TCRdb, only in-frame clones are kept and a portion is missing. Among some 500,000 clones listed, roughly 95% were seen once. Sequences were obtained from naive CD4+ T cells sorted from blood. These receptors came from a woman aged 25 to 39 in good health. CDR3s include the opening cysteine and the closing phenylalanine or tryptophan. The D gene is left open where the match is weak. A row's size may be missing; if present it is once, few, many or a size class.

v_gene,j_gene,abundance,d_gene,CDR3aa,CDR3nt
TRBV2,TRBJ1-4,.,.,CASSREAEKLFF,TGTGCCAGCAGCCGAGAGGCGGAAAAACTGTTTTTT
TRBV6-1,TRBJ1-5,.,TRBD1,CARDRGGFGNQPQHF,TGTGCCAGAGACAGGGGGGGATTTGGCAATCAGCCCCAGCATTTT
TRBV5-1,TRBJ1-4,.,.,CASSSAWGSYEKLFF,TGCGCCAGCAGCTCGGCCTGGGGCTCTTATGAAAAACTGTTTTTT
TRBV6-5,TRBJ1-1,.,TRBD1,CASRREQGPNTEAFF,TGTGCCAGCAGGCGAGAACAGGGGCCGAACACTGAAGCTTTCTTT
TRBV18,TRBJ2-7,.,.,CASSPGGGPQQYEQYF,TGTGCCAGCTCACCAGGGGGGGGGCCCCAACAGTACGAGCAGTACTTC
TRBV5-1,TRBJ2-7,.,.,CASSLLPAVGGVYEQYF,TGCGCCAGCAGCTTGCTCCCCGCCGTGGGCGGGGTGTACGAGCAGTACTTC
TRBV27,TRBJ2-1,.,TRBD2,CASSPWGLATNNEQFF,TGTGCCAGCAGTCCCTGGGGACTAGCGACGAACAATGAGCAGTTCTTC
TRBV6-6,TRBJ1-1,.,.,CASRTRPGDRVTEAFF,TGTGCCAGCAGGACTAGACCAGGGGATCGAGTAACTGAAGCTTTCTTT
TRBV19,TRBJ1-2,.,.,CASSGGQSNYGYTF,TGTGCCAGTAGCGGAGGACAGAGTAACTATGGCTACACCTTC
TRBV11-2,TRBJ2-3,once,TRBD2,CASSSGLAVGTDTQYF,TGTGCCAGCAGCTCGGGACTAGCGGTAGGCACAGATACGCAGTATTTT
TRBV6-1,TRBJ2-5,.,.,CANREGETQYF,TGTGCCAATCGAGAGGGAGAGACCCAGTACTTC
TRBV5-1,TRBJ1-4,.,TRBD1,CASSRDRGSEKLFF,TGCGCCAGCAGCCGGGACAGGGGAAGTGAAAAACTGTTTTTT
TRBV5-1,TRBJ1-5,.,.,CASSLGHSNQPQHF,TGCGCCAGCAGCTTGGGGCATAGCAATCAGCCCCAGCATTTT
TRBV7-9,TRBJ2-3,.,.,CASSLMGAGRSSTDTQYF,TGTGCCAGCAGCTTAATGGGTGCGGGCAGGTCTAGCACAGATACGCAGTATTTT
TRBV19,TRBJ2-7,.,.,CASSTSGLLPYEQYF,TGTGCCAGTAGCACCTCGGGACTCCTTCCCTACGAGCAGTACTTC
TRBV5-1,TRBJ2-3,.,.,CASSLEVGTDTQYF,TGCGCCAGCAGCTTGGAGGTCGGCACAGATACGCAGTATTTT
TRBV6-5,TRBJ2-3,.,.,CASSQSGDTQYF,TGTGCCAGCAGCCAGAGCGGAGATACGCAGTATTTT
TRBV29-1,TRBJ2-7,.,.,CSAGSGYEQYF,TGCAGCGCAGGGTCGGGTTACGAGCAGTACTTC
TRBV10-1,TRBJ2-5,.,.,CASSDGGLSPRETQYF,TGCGCCAGCAGTGATGGGGGCCTTTCGCCAAGGGAGACCCAGTACTTC
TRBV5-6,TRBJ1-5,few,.,CASSKTVNQPQHF,TGTGCCAGCAGCAAGACAGTAAATCAGCCCCAGCATTTT
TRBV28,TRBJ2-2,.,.,CASSLASDNTGELFF,TGTGCCAGCAGTTTAGCTAGCGACAACACCGGGGAGCTGTTTTTT
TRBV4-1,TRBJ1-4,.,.,CASSQARAEKLFF,TGCGCCAGCAGCCAAGCCAGGGCTGAAAAACTGTTTTTT
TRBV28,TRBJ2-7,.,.,CASSYSSSYEQYF,TGTGCCAGCAGTTACTCTAGCTCCTACGAGCAGTACTTC
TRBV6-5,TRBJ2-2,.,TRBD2,CASSFSSGVTGELFF,TGTGCCAGCAGTTTTAGTAGCGGGGTCACCGGGGAGCTGTTTTTT
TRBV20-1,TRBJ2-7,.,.,CSARVVGEQYF,TGCAGTGCTAGAGTCGTTGGCGAGCAGTACTTC
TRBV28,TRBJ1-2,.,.,CASSPQGGTRGYTF,TGTGCCAGCAGTCCTCAGGGCGGGACACGGGGCTACACCTTC
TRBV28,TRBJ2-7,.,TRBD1,CASSSHPDRKGKQYF,TGTGCCAGCAGTTCCCACCCGGACAGGAAGGGAAAGCAGTACTTC
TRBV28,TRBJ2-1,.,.,CASRSVQAGSYNEQFF,TGTGCCAGCAGGTCCGTCCAGGCAGGGTCCTACAATGAGCAGTTCTTC
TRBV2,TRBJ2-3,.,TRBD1,CASLWGQGFTDTQYF,TGTGCCAGCTTGTGGGGACAGGGGTTCACAGATACGCAGTATTTT
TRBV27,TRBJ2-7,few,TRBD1,CASSFSTGREQYF,TGTGCCAGCAGTTTCTCGACAGGGCGCGAGCAGTACTTC
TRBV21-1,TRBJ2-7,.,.,CASRSGTGSPYEQYF,TGTGCCAGCAGGTCCGGGACAGGGAGTCCCTACGAGCAGTACTTC
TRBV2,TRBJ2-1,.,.,CASSEWGRSNDEQFF,TGTGCCAGCAGTGAATGGGGAAGGAGTAACGATGAGCAGTTCTTC
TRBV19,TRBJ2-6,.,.,CASSISHSGANVLTF,TGTGCCAGTAGTATCTCCCACTCTGGGGCCAACGTCCTGACTTTC
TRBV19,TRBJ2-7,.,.,CASSPARWGGEQYF,TGTGCCAGTAGTCCTGCAAGGTGGGGCGGCGAGCAGTACTTC
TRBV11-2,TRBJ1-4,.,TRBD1,CAGSRDRGPNEKLFF,TGTGCCGGGTCCCGGGACAGGGGTCCTAATGAAAAACTGTTTTTT
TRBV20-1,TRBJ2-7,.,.,CSAQRNYEQYF,TGCAGTGCACAACGAAATTACGAGCAGTACTTC
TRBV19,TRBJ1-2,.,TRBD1,CASSTWDRGSDAYGYTF,TGTGCCAGTAGTACCTGGGACAGGGGGTCCGACGCGTATGGCTACACCTTC
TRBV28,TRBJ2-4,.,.,CASSLMYTVAKNIQYF,TGTGCCAGCAGTTTAATGTACACGGTAGCCAAAAACATTCAGTACTTC
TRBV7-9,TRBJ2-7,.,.,CASTAPQTSSYEQYF,TGTGCCAGCACCGCCCCGCAAACGAGCTCCTACGAGCAGTACTTC
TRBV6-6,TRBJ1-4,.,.,CASSIGPGSNEKLFF,TGTGCCAGCAGTATCGGGCCAGGATCTAATGAAAAACTGTTTTTT
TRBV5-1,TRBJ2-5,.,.,CASSLEGPVPPKTQYF,TGCGCCAGCAGCTTGGAGGGTCCTGTGCCCCCAAAGACCCAGTACTTC
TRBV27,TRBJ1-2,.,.,CASSLTGINYGYTF,TGTGCCAGCAGTCTCACGGGGATTAACTATGGCTACACCTTC
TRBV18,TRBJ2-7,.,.,CASSGGEQYF,TGTGCCAGCTCAGGAGGGGAGCAGTACTTC
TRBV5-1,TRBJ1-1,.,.,CASSLAEINTEAFF,TGCGCCAGCAGCTTGGCGGAAATTAACACTGAAGCTTTCTTT
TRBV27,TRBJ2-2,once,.,CATHPYDGTNTGELFF,TGTGCCACCCACCCTTACGACGGAACAAACACCGGGGAGCTGTTTTTT
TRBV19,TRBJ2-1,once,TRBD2,CASSIYGRGFYNEQFF,TGTGCCAGTAGTATATACGGGAGGGGTTTCTACAATGAGCAGTTCTTC
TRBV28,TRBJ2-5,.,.,CASSWDPKDSQETHQETQYF,TGTGCCAGCAGTTGGGATCCAAAGGACAGCCAAGAGACTCACCAAGAGACCCAGTACTTC